These T cell receptor beta chains were read from a single sample in a study of shared clonotypes between healthy human individuals. Data came from immunoSEQ multiplex PCR; TCRdb stores just in-frame clones and leaves some out. The repertoire consists of over a million clones, with approximately 97% occurring once and the leading ten covering roughly 1.2%. The sequencing input was naive CD4+ T cells sorted from blood. The receptor set was obtained from a man aged 25-40 years in good health. CDR3s include the opening cysteine and the closing phenylalanine or tryptophan. A D gene is named only where the DNA matches it firmly. Some rows have no size entry. The others give once, few or many, or a class for an expanded clone.

>-|TRBJ2-7|TRBV4-1|-
CASSPDSYEQYF
TGCGCCAGCAGCCCGGACAGTTACGAGCAGTACTTC
>TRBD2|TRBJ2-5|TRBV7-2|-
CASSLAGGAGVETQYF
TGTGCCAGCAGCTTAGCGGGGGGAGCGGGAGTAGAGACCCAGTACTTC
>TRBD1|TRBJ2-3|TRBV5-1|-
CASSWDRYTDTQYF
TGCGCCAGCAGCTGGGACAGATACACAGATACGCAGTATTTT
>-|TRBJ2-7|TRBV4-1|-
CASSQGLPPYEQYF
TGCGCCAGCAGCCAAGGGCTCCCCCCCTACGAGCAGTACTTC
>-|TRBJ2-2|TRBV19|-
CASSFTGYANTGELFF
TGTGCCAGTAGTTTTACGGGCTACGCGAACACCGGGGAGCTGTTTTTT
>-|TRBJ1-3|TRBV5-1|-
CASSLDREAGNTIYF
TGCGCCAGCAGCTTGGACAGGGAGGCTGGAAACACCATATATTTT
>-|TRBJ2-6|TRBV9|-
CASSVEIRGADGANVLTF
TGTGCCAGCAGCGTAGAAATCAGGGGGGCGGATGGGGCCAACGTCCTGACTTTC
>-|TRBJ1-2|TRBV28|-
CASSLPTSYGYTF
TGTGCCAGCAGTTTACCGACATCTTATGGCTACACCTTC
>-|TRBJ2-1|TRBV25-1|-
CASMSRIYNEQFF
TGTGCCAGCATGTCTAGAATTTACAATGAGCAGTTCTTC
>-|TRBJ2-2|TRBV6-6|-
CASKEGIPITGELFF
TGTGCCAGCAAGGAGGGGATACCCATCACCGGGGAGCTGTTTTTT
>-|TRBJ2-7|TRBV11-2|-
CASSENGYEQYF
TGTGCCAGCAGCGAAAACGGCTACGAGCAGTACTTC
>-|TRBJ2-1|TRBV7-9|-
CASSLLARDEQFF
TGTGCCAGCAGCTTACTCGCGCGCGATGAGCAGTTCTTC
>TRBD1|TRBJ2-2|TRBV12-5|once
CASGFEGAGTGELFF
TGTGCTAGTGGTTTTGAGGGGGCGGGCACCGGGGAGCTGTTTTTT
>-|TRBJ1-2|TRBV5-1|-
CASSLPEGRNGYTF
TGCGCCAGCAGCCTACCTGAAGGGAGGAATGGCTACACCTTC
>-|TRBJ2-3|TRBV6-6|-
CASSYSDTQYF
TGTGCCAGCAGTTACTCAGATACGCAGTATTTT
>-|TRBJ2-1|TRBV9|-
CASSSGQYNEQFF
TGTGCCAGCAGCAGCGGACAATACAATGAGCAGTTCTTC
>-|TRBJ2-1|TRBV2|-
CASAGRLGNEQFF
TGTGCCAGCGCGGGCCGCTTAGGCAATGAGCAGTTCTTC
>TRBD2|TRBJ2-1|TRBV5-5|once
CASSFNLAGSSYNEQFF
TGTGCCAGCAGCTTCAACCTAGCGGGGAGCTCCTACAATGAGCAGTTCTTC
>TRBD2|TRBJ2-3|TRBV7-2|-
CASSLSFSGSTQYF
TGTGCCAGCAGCTTAAGTTTCAGCGGGAGTACGCAGTATTTT
>TRBD1|TRBJ1-4|TRBV28|-
CASNDRGYEKLFF
TGTGCCAGCAACGACAGGGGTTACGAAAAACTGTTTTTT
>-|TRBJ2-1|TRBV18|-
CASSPPESTYNEQFF
TGTGCCAGCTCACCACCGGAGTCTACCTACAATGAGCAGTTCTTC
>-|TRBJ2-3|TRBV5-6|-
CASSLADRRADTQYF
TGTGCCAGCAGCTTGGCCGACCGGCGAGCAGATACGCAGTATTTT
>TRBD1|TRBJ1-5|TRBV6-1|-
CASNLGQGSQPQHF
TGTGCCAGCAACCTCGGACAGGGGTCGCAGCCCCAGCATTTT
>TRBD1|TRBJ1-3|TRBV5-1|once
CASSLQGADTIYF
TGCGCCAGCAGCTTGCAGGGGGCGGACACCATATATTTT
>TRBD1|TRBJ2-7|TRBV4-3|once
CASSQDTGGYEQYF
TGCGCCAGCAGCCAAGACACAGGGGGCTACGAGCAGTACTTC
>-|TRBJ1-4|TRBV6-5|-
CATKGSESNEKLFF
TGTGCGACTAAAGGGTCGGAGAGCAATGAAAAACTGTTTTTT
>-|TRBJ1-1|TRBV6-6|few
CASSLFRPPNTEAFF
TGTGCCAGCAGTTTGTTTAGACCTCCGAACACTGAAGCTTTCTTT
>-|TRBJ2-2|TRBV29-1|few
CSVDLRNTGELFF
TGCAGCGTTGATCTCCGGAACACCGGGGAGCTGTTTTTT
>-|TRBJ2-7|TRBV11-2|-
CASSLSPRGYEQYF
TGTGCCAGCAGCTTGTCCCCCCGGGGGTACGAGCAGTACTTC
>-|TRBJ2-5|TRBV5-5|once
CASSLLAGQETQYF
TGTGCCAGCAGCTTGTTGGCGGGCCAAGAGACCCAGTACTTC
>-|TRBJ1-5|TRBV2|once
CASSDTGANQPQHF
TGTGCCAGCAGTGACACGGGGGCAAATCAGCCCCAGCATTTT
>-|TRBJ1-2|TRBV28|-
CASSGRGYGYTF
TGTGCCAGCAGTGGGCGAGGGTATGGCTACACCTTC
>-|TRBJ2-7|TRBV6-1|-
CASSPRRVLSEQYF
TGTGCCAGCAGTCCGAGGCGTGTGCTAAGCGAGCAGTACTTC
>TRBD2|TRBJ2-5|TRBV19|-
CASSPLPGSGRARETQYF
TGTGCCAGTAGTCCCTTACCGGGGAGCGGGAGGGCCAGAGAGACCCAGTACTTC
>-|TRBJ2-3|TRBV9|-
CASSVAPRGGTTDTQYF
TGTGCCAGCAGCGTAGCTCCCCGTGGGGGGACCACAGATACGCAGTATTTT
>TRBD1|TRBJ2-5|TRBV2|-
CASSYRGGDVTQYF
TGTGCCAGCAGTTACCGAGGGGGCGACGTGACCCAGTACTTC
>-|TRBJ1-5|TRBV30|-
CAWSALGDKAQPQHF
TGTGCCTGGAGTGCCCTGGGGGATAAGGCTCAGCCCCAGCATTTT
>-|TRBJ2-5|TRBV6-5|-
CASSYSWGMGETQYF
TGTGCCAGCAGTTACTCCTGGGGCATGGGAGAGACCCAGTACTTC
>-|TRBJ1-5|TRBV9|-
CASSVGGATQPQHF
TGTGCCAGCAGCGTAGGCGGCGCGACTCAGCCCCAGCATTTT
>-|TRBJ2-7|TRBV7-6|few
CASSLGGIGGSYEQYF
TGTGCCAGCAGCTTAGGCGGCATAGGGGGCTCCTACGAGCAGTACTTC
>-|TRBJ1-2|TRBV19|-
CASSIVAALVDGYTF
TGTGCCAGTAGTATAGTGGCGGCGCTGGTTGATGGCTACACCTTC
>TRBD2|TRBJ2-3|TRBV7-3|-
CASSLNRGRFTDTQYF
TGTGCCAGCAGCTTAAACCGCGGGAGGTTCACAGATACGCAGTATTTT
>-|TRBJ1-1|TRBV9|-
CASSVGAGARNTEAFF
TGTGCCAGCAGCGTAGGAGCCGGGGCTCGGAACACTGAAGCTTTCTTT
>-|TRBJ2-7|TRBV11-2|-
CASSLARHPYEQYF
TGTGCCAGCAGCTTAGCCCGACATCCCTACGAGCAGTACTTC
>TRBD2|TRBJ2-1|TRBV7-2|-
CASTFELAGGYEQFF
TGTGCCAGCACTTTTGAACTAGCGGGCGGATATGAGCAGTTCTTC
>TRBD2|TRBJ2-7|TRBV18|once
CASSPSPAGNYEQYF
TGTGCCAGCTCACCATCACCAGCGGGAAACTACGAGCAGTACTTC
>-|TRBJ1-1|TRBV18|-
CASSPGGGRRTEAFF
TGTGCCAGCTCACCGGGAGGGGGGCGAAGGACTGAAGCTTTCTTT
>-|TRBJ2-1|TRBV18|-
CASSRAGLPFEQFF
TGTGCCAGCTCACGCGCCGGACTCCCCTTTGAGCAGTTCTTC